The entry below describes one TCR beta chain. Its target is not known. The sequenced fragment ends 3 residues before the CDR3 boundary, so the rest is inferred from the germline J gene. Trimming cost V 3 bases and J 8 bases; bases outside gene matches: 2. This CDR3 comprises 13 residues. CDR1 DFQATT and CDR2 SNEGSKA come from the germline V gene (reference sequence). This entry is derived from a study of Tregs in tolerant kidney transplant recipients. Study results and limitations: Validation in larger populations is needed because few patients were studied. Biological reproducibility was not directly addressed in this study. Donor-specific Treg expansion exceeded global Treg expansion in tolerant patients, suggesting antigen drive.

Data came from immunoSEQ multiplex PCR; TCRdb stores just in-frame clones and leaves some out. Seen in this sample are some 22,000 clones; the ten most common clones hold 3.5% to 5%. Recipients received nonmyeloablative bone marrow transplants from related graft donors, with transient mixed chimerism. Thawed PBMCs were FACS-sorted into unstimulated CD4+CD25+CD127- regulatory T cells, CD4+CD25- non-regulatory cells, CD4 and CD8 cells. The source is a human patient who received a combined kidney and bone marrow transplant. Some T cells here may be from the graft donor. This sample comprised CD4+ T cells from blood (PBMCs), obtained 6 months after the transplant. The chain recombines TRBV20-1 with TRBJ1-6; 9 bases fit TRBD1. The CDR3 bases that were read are TGCAGTGCTAGTGACAGGGGGGATTCACCC. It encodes CSASDRGDSP. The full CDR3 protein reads CSASDRGDSPLHF.